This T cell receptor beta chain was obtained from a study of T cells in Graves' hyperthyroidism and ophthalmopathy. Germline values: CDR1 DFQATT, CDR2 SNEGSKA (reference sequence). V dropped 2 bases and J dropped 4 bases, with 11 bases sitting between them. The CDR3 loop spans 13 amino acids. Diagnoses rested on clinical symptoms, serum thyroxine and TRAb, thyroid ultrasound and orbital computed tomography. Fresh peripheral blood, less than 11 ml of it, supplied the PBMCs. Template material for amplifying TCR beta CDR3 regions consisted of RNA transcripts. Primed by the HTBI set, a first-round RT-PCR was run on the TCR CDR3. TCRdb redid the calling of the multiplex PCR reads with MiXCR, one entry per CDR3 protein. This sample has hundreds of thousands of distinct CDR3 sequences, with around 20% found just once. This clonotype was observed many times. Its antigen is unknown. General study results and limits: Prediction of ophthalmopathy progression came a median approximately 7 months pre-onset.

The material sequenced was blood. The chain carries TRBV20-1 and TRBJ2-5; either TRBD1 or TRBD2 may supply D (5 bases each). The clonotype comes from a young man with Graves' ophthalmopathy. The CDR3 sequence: CSARHGAGETQYF. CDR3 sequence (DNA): TGCAGTGCTAGACATGGGGCGGGAGAGACCCAGTACTTC.